These 18 T cell receptor beta chains were sequenced from one sample in a study of cytomegalovirus exposure and HLA in healthy donors. 60 Vbeta and 13 Jbeta primers were used in PCR. The method was immunoSEQ multiplex PCR; TCRdb's version includes in-frame clones alone and lacks a portion of them. The sample has 70,000 to 100,000 clones; 65% to 85% are singletons. Source material: PBMCs. All receptors derive from a man aged 18 to 29 in good health and CMV-seronegative.

This rearrangement joins TRBV5-1 to TRBJ2-3; D possibly corresponds to TRBD1 (6 bases). Germline V gene lookup returns CDR1 SGHRS and CDR2 YFSETQ. V shed 0 bases and J shed 4 bases, with 9 bases lying between them. The CDR3 loop spans 14 amino acids. The CDR3 spells CASSLGWTADTQYF. CDR3 in DNA: TGCGCCAGCAGCTTGGGCTGGACAGCAGATACGCAGTATTTT.

The rearrangement joins TRBV20-1 to TRBJ1-1, with 7 bases that match TRBD1. Germline V gene sequence: CDR1 DFQATT, CDR2 SNEGSKA (reference sequence). The CDR3 is 10 residues long. V shed 8 bases and J 3 bases; nucleotides not matched to a gene: 0. The CDR3: CSTGDTEAFF. CDR3 DNA: TGCAGTACAGGGGACACTGAAGCTTTCTTT.

The genes are TRBV27 and TRBJ2-3; 9 bases are shared with TRBD2. The CDR3 totals 12 residues. The germline gives CDR1 MNHEY, CDR2 SMNVEV (reference sequence). The J segment lost 10 bases and the V segment lost 6 bases, leaving 5 bases of the junction unmatched. CDR3 amino acids: CASSNSGGAQYF. Here the CDR3 DNA reads TGTGCCAGCAGCAATAGCGGGGGTGCGCAGTATTTT.

This chain uses TRBV5-8 with TRBJ2-1, with D maybe TRBD1 (5 bases). V dropped 2 bases and J dropped 5 bases, with 23 bases sitting between them. CDR3 length: 18 amino acids. Germline CDR1 reads SGHTS; CDR2 reads YDEGEE. CDR3 in amino acids: CASSFTLLAAGYNNEQFF. CDR3 coding DNA: TGTGCCAGCAGCTTCACCCTTTTGGCCGCAGGGTATAACAATGAGCAGTTCTTC.

V usage is TRBV6-6 and J usage is TRBJ1-1, with D uncertain. Germline V gene lookup returns CDR1 MNHNY and CDR2 SVGAGI (reference sequence). This CDR3 has 14 residues. With 0 bases removed from V and 1 base from J, the gap between germline ends came to 6 bases. In DNA form, the CDR3 reads TGTGCCAGCAGTTACTCGAGAGAGAACACTGAAGCTTTCTTT. Protein product: CASSYSRENTEAFF.

This clone was detected a few times. The chain couples TRBV7-9 to TRBJ1-6, with 8 bases lining up with TRBD1. The CDR3 is 14 residues long. The germline CDR1 and CDR2 sequences are SEHNR and FQNEAQ (reference sequence). The trim removed 5 bases at V and 6 bases at J, leaving 3 bases unmatched. Here the CDR3 DNA reads TGTGCCAGCAGCGCTGACAGGGGTAATTCACCCCTCCACTTT. This gives the protein CASSADRGNSPLHF. Filled out from reference TRBV7-9 and TRBJ1-6, the complete variable domain reads DTGVSQNPRHKITKRGQNVTFRCDPISEHNRLYWYRQTLGQGPEFLTYFQNEAQLEKSRLLSDRFSAERPKGSFSTLEIQRTEQGDSAMYLCASSADRGNSPLHFGNGTRLTVT.

The CDR3 nucleotides read TGTGCCAGCAGCTTAGGTCGGGGTAGCACAGATACGCAGTATTTT. Protein product: CASSLGRGSTDTQYF. This chain links TRBV7-9 with TRBJ2-3, with TRBD2 as a possible D gene (5 bases). Germline V lookup: CDR1 SEHNR, CDR2 FQNEAQ (reference sequence). Trimming removed 1 base at V and 0 bases at J, with 8 bases between. This CDR3 comprises 15 residues.

This clone showed up just once. The CDR3 is CATSGTSGGARNNEQFF. In nucleotides, the CDR3 is TGTGCCACCTCCGGGACTAGCGGGGGGGCGAGGAACAATGAGCAGTTCTTC. This sequence joins TRBV2 and TRBJ2-1; 16 positions match TRBD2. Germline trimming cut 10 bases from V and 5 bases from J; bases unmatched to any gene: 11. The CDR3 runs 17 residues. Germline CDR1 and CDR2: SNHLY and FYNNEI.

The V gene is TRBV11-2, the J gene TRBJ1-1; tentative D call: TRBD1 (6 bases). The V gene lost 5 bases and the J gene lost 7 bases, with 23 bases spanning the gap. This CDR3 region has 16 residues. Germline V gives CDR1 SGHAT, CDR2 FQNNGV. The CDR3 sequence: CASSPSGTLGILEAFF. For the CDR3, the DNA is TGTGCCAGCAGCCCGTCCGGGACACTAGGGATCCTTGAAGCTTTCTTT.

The chain recombines TRBV6-5 with TRBJ1-1, with 10 positions matching TRBD1. The CDR3 totals 13 residues. The ends lost 6 bases at V and 9 bases at J; junction bases unmatched: 7. Germline V gene sequence: CDR1 MNHEY, CDR2 SVGAGI. The CDR3 DNA is TGTGCCAGCAGAGCCGGGACAGGGGATCAAGCTTTCTTT. It is translated as CASRAGTGDQAFF.

The rearrangement joins TRBV2 to TRBJ1-1, with 8 bases identical to TRBD1. This CDR3 has 14 amino acids. Per germline, CDR1 SNHLY and CDR2 FYNNEI. J gave up 2 bases and V 7 bases, and 6 bases lay outside the gene matches. The CDR3 protein is CASNMDRDNTEAFF. DNA for the CDR3: TGTGCCAGCAACATGGACAGGGATAACACTGAAGCTTTCTTT.

V gene TRBV5-4 combines with J gene TRBJ1-1; tentative D call: TRBD1 (5 bases). This CDR3 contains 15 residues. Germline V gene sequence: CDR1 SGHNT, CDR2 YYREEE (reference sequence). The V end was cut by 4 bases, the J end by 3 bases, with 16 bases between. The CDR3 here is CASSPGGDRHTEAFF. CDR3 nucleotides: TGTGCCAGCAGCCCTGGAGGGGATCGGCACACTGAAGCTTTCTTT.

V usage is TRBV5-1 and J usage is TRBJ2-1; D is uncertain. Germline V gives CDR1 SGHRS, CDR2 YFSETQ. Trimming took off 0 bases at V and 4 bases at J, with 5 bases between the two ends. The CDR3 is made up of 13 amino acids. The CDR3 region has the DNA TGCGCCAGCAGCTTGGGTGCGTACAATGAGCAGTTCTTC. Protein: CASSLGAYNEQFF.

V and J are TRBV7-9 and TRBJ2-3; 11 bases are a match to TRBD2. The V segment lost 5 bases and the J segment 0 bases; nucleotides outside the gene matches: 4. Germline CDR1 SEHNR, CDR2 FQNEAQ (reference sequence). CDR3 size: 16 residues. The CDR3 nucleotides read TGTGCCAGCAGCCGCCGACTAGCGGGGAGCACAGATACGCAGTATTTT. Protein product: CASSRRLAGSTDTQYF.

This chain joins TRBV9 and TRBJ1-1; the D is unclear. The CDR3 is 14 residues long. V was cut by 3 bases and J by 0 bases, with 9 bases left in between. Germline loops: CDR1 SGDLS, CDR2 YYNGEE. CDR3: CASSANTMNTEAFF. The CDR3 DNA reads as TGTGCCAGCAGCGCCAACACAATGAACACTGAAGCTTTCTTT.

This rearrangement joins TRBV5-1 to TRBJ1-3; 9 bases line up with TRBD1. J gave up 1 base and V 0 bases, and 8 bases lay outside the gene matches. This CDR3 is built from 18 residues. Germline loops: CDR1 SGHRS, CDR2 YFSETQ. The CDR3 sequence: CASSLVPGQGASGNTIYF. The CDR3 DNA is TGCGCCAGCAGCTTGGTTCCGGGACAGGGTGCTTCTGGAAACACCATATATTTT.

This clone has only a few counts. The chain recombines TRBV9 with TRBJ1-3, with 9 bases aligning to TRBD1. The V and J ends lost 7 bases and 3 bases, in that order; junction bases with no gene match: 5. This CDR3 comprises 14 residues. Per germline, CDR1 SGDLS and CDR2 YYNGEE. The CDR3 coding sequence is TGTGCCAGCTCCGGGACAGGGTATGGAAACACCATATATTTT. It codes for CASSGTGYGNTIYF.

The V gene is TRBV18, the J gene TRBJ2-1, with 11 nucleotides matching TRBD1. CDR1 and CDR2 from the germline V gene are KGHSH and LQKENI. J was trimmed by 3 bases and V by 3 bases; bases with no gene match: 4. The CDR3 totals 16 residues. CDR3 in DNA: TGTGCCAGCTCACCGCTGGGACAGGGGGACTACAATGAGCAGTTCTTC. It codes for CASSPLGQGDYNEQFF.